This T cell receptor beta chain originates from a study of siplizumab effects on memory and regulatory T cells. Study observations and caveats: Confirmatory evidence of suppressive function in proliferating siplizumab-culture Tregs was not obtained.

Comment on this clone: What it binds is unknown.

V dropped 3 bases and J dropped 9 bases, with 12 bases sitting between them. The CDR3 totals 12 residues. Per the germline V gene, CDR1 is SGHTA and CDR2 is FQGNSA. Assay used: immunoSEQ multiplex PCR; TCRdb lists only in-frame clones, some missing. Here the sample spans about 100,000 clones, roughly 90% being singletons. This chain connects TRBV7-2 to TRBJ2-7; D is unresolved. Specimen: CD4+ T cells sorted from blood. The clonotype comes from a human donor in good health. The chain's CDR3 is CASSFHSERQYF. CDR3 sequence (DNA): TGTGCCAGCAGCTTCCACTCTGAGCGGCAGTACTTC.